Given below is one T cell receptor (beta chain) in context. Its target is unknown. These data come from a study of T cell repertoires in cytomegalovirus infection. V gave up 3 bases and J gave up 2 bases, with 26 bases separating them. The CDR3 has 20 amino acids. CDR1 is MNHEY, CDR2 SMNVEV, per germline (reference sequence). TCRdb called the reads again in MiXCR, with one record for every CDR3 protein. The sample consists of about 890,000 distinct CDR3 sequences, around a third of them appearing once. This sample comprised cultured CD8+ T cells from PBMCs, obtained from culture after CMV antigen stimulation. This rearrangement joins TRBV27 to TRBJ2-1; tentative D call: TRBD2 (7 bases). The clonotype comes from a human donor in good health (CMV status not recorded). Some clones in this sample may be carry-over from other donors' samples. The DNA of the CDR3 is TGTGCCAGCAGTTTCCCGGGACACGTAAAGGGGGGACTACCCTACAATGAGCAGTTCTTC. Protein: CASSFPGHVKGGLPYNEQFF.